One sample yielded the 13 T cell receptor beta chains listed below, sequenced in a study of T cells in Graves' hyperthyroidism and ophthalmopathy. TCR beta CDR3 sequences were amplified from RNA transcripts. First-round RT-PCR with HTBI primers amplified the TCR CDR3 region. TCRdb reprocessed the multiplex PCR reads with MiXCR, giving one entry per CDR3 protein. This repertoire shows 350,000 to 400,000 distinct CDR3 sequences, about 20% found once; its top ten account for around 3.6%. The sequenced material came from blood. The receptors come from a woman between 18 and 29 years old with Graves' hyperthyroidism.

This clonotype was picked up many times. The CDR3 sequence is CASSSIPGQGAGAFF. The CDR3, as DNA: TGTGCCAGCAGTTCAATCCCGGGACAGGGGGCAGGAGCTTTCTTT. V gene TRBV28 combines with J gene TRBJ1-1, with 12 bases identical to TRBD1. This CDR3 region has 15 residues. Trimming removed 4 bases from V and 10 bases from J; junction bases left unmatched: 10. Germline loops: CDR1 MDHEN, CDR2 SYDVKM.

The table lists this clonotype with many counts. This sequence joins TRBV13 and TRBJ2-5, with 7 bases aligning to TRBD1. J gave up 6 bases and V 3 bases, and 7 bases lay outside the gene matches. Germline V gene data show CDR1 as PRHDT and CDR2 as FYEKMQ (reference sequence). The CDR3 sequence is 14 residues long. The CDR3 sequence is CASSFRQGPKTQYF. The CDR3 DNA reads TGTGCCAGCAGCTTTAGACAGGGCCCAAAGACCCAGTACTTC.

This clonotype was counted many times. The rearrangement links TRBV15 to TRBJ2-2; TRBD2 agrees at 10 bases. The CDR3 totals 16 residues. V dropped 6 bases and J dropped 0; count of bases not matched to a gene: 4. CDR1 and CDR2 from the germline V gene are LNHNV and YYDKDF (reference sequence). As DNA, the CDR3 is TGTGCCACCAGGACTAGCGGGCACGCGAACACCGGGGAGCTGTTTTTT. It translates to CATRTSGHANTGELFF.

This clonotype occurred many times. The chain has TRBV18 and TRBJ2-7; TRBD1 agrees at 8 bases. V lost 5 bases to trimming and J lost 3 bases; unmatched junction nucleotides: 12. The CDR3 loop spans 16 amino acids. CDR1 KGHSH and CDR2 LQKENI come from the germline V gene. The CDR3 sequence: CASSSTMTGVHYEQYF. CDR3 coding DNA: TGTGCCAGCTCATCTACCATGACAGGGGTCCACTACGAGCAGTACTTC.

The genes are TRBV12-3 or TRBV12-4 and TRBJ2-5; TRBD2 might be the D (6 bases). V was pared by 4 bases and J by 5 bases, with 14 bases between. The CDR3 is 14 residues long. The CDR3 reads CASSYPGVGETQYF. DNA of the CDR3: TGTGCCAGCAGTTATCCGGGGGTAGGGGAGACCCAGTACTTC.

There are many counts of this clonotype. The genes are TRBV7-6 and TRBJ1-1; D gene unclear. The CDR3 is made up of 13 amino acids. Between the trimmed V and J ends, which lost 2 bases and 7 bases, there was a span of 11 bases. Germline CDR1 is SGHVS and CDR2 is FNYEAQ. CDR3 DNA sequence: TGTGCCAGCAGCTTAAACAGCCGGGGTGAAGCTTTCTTT. The encoded protein is CASSLNSRGEAFF. Using reference TRBV7-6 and TRBJ1-1 for the parts outside the CDR3, the full variable domain is GAGVSQSPRYKVTKRGQDVALRCDPISGHVSLYWYRQALGQGPEFLTYFNYEAQQDKSGLPNDRFSAERPEGSISTLTIQRTEQRDSAMYRCASSLNSRGEAFFGQGTRLTVV.

This clonotype was observed at least ten times. V gene TRBV4-1 combines with J gene TRBJ1-2, with D uncertain. Germline CDR1 is MGHRA and CDR2 is YSYEKL. V was trimmed by 2 bases and J by 0 bases, leaving 25 bases between them. The CDR3 has 20 amino acids. CDR3 residues: CASSQHLRTPLIRANYGYTF. DNA of the CDR3: TGCGCCAGCAGCCAACATCTAAGGACGCCGCTGATTCGAGCTAACTATGGCTACACCTTC.

This clonotype was found a few times. The chain has TRBV27 and TRBJ2-5; D call uncertain. The CDR3 contains 16 residues. The V gene lost 5 bases and the J gene lost 4 bases, with 20 bases spanning the gap. Germline V lookup: CDR1 MNHEY, CDR2 SMNVEV (reference sequence). CDR3 loop: CASSPQREGPGETQYF. DNA of the CDR3: TGTGCCAGCAGTCCCCAAAGGGAAGGCCCAGGAGAGACCCAGTACTTC.

This clonotype has just a few counts. The V gene is TRBV30, the J gene TRBJ1-2; tentatively, D is TRBD1 (5 bases). The germline CDR1 and CDR2 sequences are GTSNPN and SVGIG (reference sequence). Trimming left V 7 bases short and J 7 bases short, with 7 bases between. CDR3 length equals 9 residues. CDR3 sequence: CASGVGYTF. The DNA of the CDR3 is TGTGCCTCGGGGGTTGGCTACACCTTC.

This clonotype came up many times. The V gene is TRBV29-1, the J gene TRBJ2-5; D not certain. In germline, CDR1 is SQVTM, CDR2 ANQGSEA. There are 10 residues in the CDR3. V was trimmed by 1 base and J by 10 bases, leaving 7 bases between them. CDR3 nucleotide sequence: TGCAGCGTTGAAGTGGGAAACCAGTACTTC. This translates into CSVEVGNQYF.

The count of this clonotype is one. The J gene is TRBJ2-5, the V gene TRBV6-5; D unclear. From germline, CDR1 is MNHEY and CDR2 SVGAGI. The CDR3 length is 14 residues. V was trimmed by 0 bases and J by 1 base, leaving 6 bases between them. This chain's CDR3 is CASSYSAIQETQYF. The CDR3 DNA follows: TGTGCCAGCAGTTACTCGGCCATCCAAGAGACCCAGTACTTC.

At least ten counts were recorded for this clonotype. The rearrangement uses TRBV4-1 and TRBJ2-7; D gene ambiguous. V was shortened by 4 bases and J by 4 bases, with 14 bases between the two germline ends. The germline V gene has CDR1 MGHRA and CDR2 YSYEKL. This CDR3 has 14 amino acids. The CDR3 DNA is TGCGCCAGCAGCCGGCTCCTCACCCAATACGAGCAGTACTTC. It yields the protein CASSRLLTQYEQYF.

This clonotype was counted only a few times. The genes are TRBV3-1 and TRBJ1-1; D is uncertain. Trimming left V 3 bases short and J 5 bases short, with 10 bases between. CDR3 size: 13 residues. The germline gives CDR1 LGHDT, CDR2 YNNKEL (reference sequence). The CDR3, as DNA: TGTGCCAGCAGCCATTCTCCGGGGACTGAAGCTTTCTTT. Translated, it gives CASSHSPGTEAFF.